This TCR beta chain was captured by sequencing in a study of cytomegalovirus exposure and HLA in healthy donors. Clones were read by immunoSEQ multiplex PCR, and TCRdb kept only the in-frame ones, dropping some. Of 220,000 or so clones listed, less than 85% are singletons. Germline assignment: CDR1 SGDLS and CDR2 YYNGEE. Trimming took off 3 bases at V and 10 bases at J, with 26 bases between the two ends. The CDR3 contains 18 residues. The donors were part of the approximately 130-subject validation cohort, which stood apart from the roughly 670-subject first cohort. General study results and limits: Subsequent analysis revealed that first-cohort TCR clusters tended to co-occur in the roughly 120 validation repertoires.

Points on this clone: Its antigen remains unidentified.

Sequenced input: PBMCs. The rearrangement links TRBV9 to TRBJ1-6; a weak D match, TRBD1 (5 bases). The TCR originated in a woman under 30 in good health and CMV-seronegative. CDR3 amino acids: CASSGPHNRPTMGSPLHF. The CDR3 DNA is TGTGCCAGCAGCGGCCCTCATAACAGGCCCACTATGGGATCACCCCTCCACTTT. Full variable domain (remainder filled in from reference TRBV9 and TRBJ1-6): DSGVTQTPKHLITATGQRVTLRCSPRSGDLSVYWYQQSLDQGLQFLIQYYNGEERAKGNILERFSAQQFPDLHSELNLSSLELGDSALYFCASSGPHNRPTMGSPLHFGNGTRLTVT.